Below, one T cell receptor beta chain is given with its context. The antigen remains undetermined. The V end lost 3 bases, the J end lost 7 bases, and 11 bases lay between the germline ends. Looked up from germline, CDR1 is SGHDT and CDR2 is YYEEEE. The CDR3 length is 13 residues. TCRdb keeps only in-frame clones here, not all; method: immunoSEQ multiplex PCR. The sample has some 310,000 clones; more than 65% are singletons. This entry belongs to a study of cytotoxic CD8 clonotypes in ibrutinib-treated CLL. Study at large: Across the patients, approximately 12 were relapsed/refractory, roughly 14 treatment-naive and 17 to 18 IGHV unmutated. Mean yields were 255,043 productive templates and 94,082 productive rearrangements per sample. Study-wide points: Treatment saw public clonotypes, which were uncommon, either contract or stay stable.

The gene calls are TRBV5-6 and TRBJ1-5; TRBD1 might be the D (5 bases). The receptor comes from a human donor with chronic lymphocytic leukemia. Specimen: PBMCs, collected before ibrutinib treatment. The CDR3 sequence: CASSSREDQPQHF. The CDR3 DNA reads as TGTGCCAGCAGCTCCAGGGAGGACCAGCCCCAGCATTTT.